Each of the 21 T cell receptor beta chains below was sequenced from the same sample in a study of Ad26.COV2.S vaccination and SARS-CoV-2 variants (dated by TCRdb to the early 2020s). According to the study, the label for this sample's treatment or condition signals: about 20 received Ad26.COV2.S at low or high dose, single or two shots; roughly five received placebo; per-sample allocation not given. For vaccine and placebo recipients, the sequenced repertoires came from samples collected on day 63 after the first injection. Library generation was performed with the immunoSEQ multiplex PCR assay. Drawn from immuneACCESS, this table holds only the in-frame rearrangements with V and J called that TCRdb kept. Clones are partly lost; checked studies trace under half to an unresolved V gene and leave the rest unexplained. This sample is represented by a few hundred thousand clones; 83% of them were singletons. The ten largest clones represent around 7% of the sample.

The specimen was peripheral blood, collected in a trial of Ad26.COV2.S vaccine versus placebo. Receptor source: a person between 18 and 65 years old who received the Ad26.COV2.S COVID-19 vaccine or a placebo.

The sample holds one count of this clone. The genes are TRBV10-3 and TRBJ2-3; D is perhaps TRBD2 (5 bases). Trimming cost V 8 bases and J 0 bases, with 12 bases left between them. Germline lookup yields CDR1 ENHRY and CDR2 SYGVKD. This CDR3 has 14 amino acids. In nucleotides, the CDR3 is TGTGCCATCGGAGGTAGCCGGAGCACAGATACGCAGTATTTT. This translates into CAIGGSRSTDTQYF.

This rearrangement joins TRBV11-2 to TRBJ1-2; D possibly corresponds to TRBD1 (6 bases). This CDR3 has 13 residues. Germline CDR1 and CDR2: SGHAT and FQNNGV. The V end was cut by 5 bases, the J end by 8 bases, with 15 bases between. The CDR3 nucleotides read TGTGCCAGCAGCCACTACAGGGAGTGGGGCTACACCTTC. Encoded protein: CASSHYREWGYTF.

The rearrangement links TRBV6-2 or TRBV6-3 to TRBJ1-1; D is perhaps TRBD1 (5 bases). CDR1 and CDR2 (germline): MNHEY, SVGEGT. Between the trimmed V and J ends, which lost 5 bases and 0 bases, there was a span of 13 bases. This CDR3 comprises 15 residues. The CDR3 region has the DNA TGTGCCAGCAGTCCCGGGGGGACCATGAACACTGAAGCTTTCTTT. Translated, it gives CASSPGGTMNTEAFF.

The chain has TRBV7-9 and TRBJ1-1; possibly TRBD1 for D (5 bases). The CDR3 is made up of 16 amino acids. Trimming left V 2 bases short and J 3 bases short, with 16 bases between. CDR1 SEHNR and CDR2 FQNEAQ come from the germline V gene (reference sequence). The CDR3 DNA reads TGTGCCAGCAGCTTATTTTATGGGGGTAGCTACACTGAAGCTTTCTTT. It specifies CASSLFYGGSYTEAFF.

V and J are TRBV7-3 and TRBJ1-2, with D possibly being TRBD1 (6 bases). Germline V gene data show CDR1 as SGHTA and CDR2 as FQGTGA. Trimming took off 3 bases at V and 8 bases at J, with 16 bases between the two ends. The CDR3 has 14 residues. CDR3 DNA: TGTGCCAGCAGCTTGGGCCAGGGGCTAGGCGGCTACACCTTC. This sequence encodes CASSLGQGLGGYTF.

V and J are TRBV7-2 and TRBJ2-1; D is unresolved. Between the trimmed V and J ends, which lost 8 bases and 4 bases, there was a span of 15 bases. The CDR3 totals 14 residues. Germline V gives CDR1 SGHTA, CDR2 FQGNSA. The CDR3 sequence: CASYQTSLYNEQFF. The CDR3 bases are TGTGCCAGCTACCAGACTTCCTTGTACAATGAGCAGTTCTTC.

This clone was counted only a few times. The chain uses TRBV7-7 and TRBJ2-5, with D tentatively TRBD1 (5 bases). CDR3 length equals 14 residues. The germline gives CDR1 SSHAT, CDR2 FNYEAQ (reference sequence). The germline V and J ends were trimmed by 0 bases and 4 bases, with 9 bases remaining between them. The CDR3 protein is CASSLAGQGETQYF. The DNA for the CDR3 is TGTGCCAGCAGCTTAGCAGGGCAGGGAGAGACCCAGTACTTC.

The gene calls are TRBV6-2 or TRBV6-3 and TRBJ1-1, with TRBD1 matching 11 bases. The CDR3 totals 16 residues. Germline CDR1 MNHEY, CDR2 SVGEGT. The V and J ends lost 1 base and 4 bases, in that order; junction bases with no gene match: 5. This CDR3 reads CASSYWTGGFSTEAFF. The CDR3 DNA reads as TGTGCCAGCAGTTACTGGACAGGGGGCTTTAGCACTGAAGCTTTCTTT.

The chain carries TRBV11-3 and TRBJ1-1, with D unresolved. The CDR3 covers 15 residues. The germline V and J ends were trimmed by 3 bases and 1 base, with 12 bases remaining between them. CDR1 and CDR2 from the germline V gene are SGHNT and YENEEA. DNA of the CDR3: TGTGCCAGCAGCTTTAGGTCAACAGCGAACACTGAAGCTTTCTTT. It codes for CASSFRSTANTEAFF.

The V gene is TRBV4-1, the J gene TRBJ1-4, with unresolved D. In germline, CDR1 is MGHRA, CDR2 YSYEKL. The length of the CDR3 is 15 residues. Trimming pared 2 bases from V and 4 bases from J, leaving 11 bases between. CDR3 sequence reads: CASSQLVSFNEKLFF. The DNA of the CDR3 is TGCGCCAGCAGCCAACTCGTCAGCTTTAATGAAAAACTGTTTTTT.

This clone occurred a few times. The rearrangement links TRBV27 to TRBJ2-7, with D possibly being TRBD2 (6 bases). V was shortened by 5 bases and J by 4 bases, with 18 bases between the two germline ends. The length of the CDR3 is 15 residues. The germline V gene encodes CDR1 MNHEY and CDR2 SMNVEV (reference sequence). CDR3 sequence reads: CASSVGIGTSYEQYF. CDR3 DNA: TGTGCCAGCAGTGTGGGAATAGGGACTTCATACGAGCAGTACTTC.

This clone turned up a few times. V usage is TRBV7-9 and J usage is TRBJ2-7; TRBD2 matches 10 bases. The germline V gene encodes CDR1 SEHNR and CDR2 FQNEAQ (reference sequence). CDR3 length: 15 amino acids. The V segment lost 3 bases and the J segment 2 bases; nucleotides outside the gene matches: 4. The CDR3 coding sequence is TGTGCCAGCAGCTTTAGCGGGAGGCCAACCTACGAGCAGTACTTC. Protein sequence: CASSFSGRPTYEQYF.

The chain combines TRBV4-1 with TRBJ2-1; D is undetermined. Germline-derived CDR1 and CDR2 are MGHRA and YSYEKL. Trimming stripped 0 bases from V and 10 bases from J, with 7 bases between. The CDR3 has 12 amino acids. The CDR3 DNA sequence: TGCGCCAGCAGCCAAGAGCCGTGGGAGCAGTTCTTC. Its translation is CASSQEPWEQFF.

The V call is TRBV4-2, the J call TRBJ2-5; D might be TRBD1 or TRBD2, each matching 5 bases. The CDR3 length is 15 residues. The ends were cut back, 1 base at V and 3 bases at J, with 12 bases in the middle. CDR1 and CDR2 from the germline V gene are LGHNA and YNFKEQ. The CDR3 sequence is CASSQGARDEETQYF. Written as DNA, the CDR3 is TGTGCCAGCAGCCAAGGGGCCAGGGACGAAGAGACCCAGTACTTC.

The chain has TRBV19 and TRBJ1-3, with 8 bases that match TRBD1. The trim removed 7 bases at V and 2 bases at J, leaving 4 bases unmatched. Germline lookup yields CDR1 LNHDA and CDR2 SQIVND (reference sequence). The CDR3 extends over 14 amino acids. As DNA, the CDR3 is TGTGCCAGTACCTCACAGGGGGCTGGAAACACCATATATTTT. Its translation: CASTSQGAGNTIYF.

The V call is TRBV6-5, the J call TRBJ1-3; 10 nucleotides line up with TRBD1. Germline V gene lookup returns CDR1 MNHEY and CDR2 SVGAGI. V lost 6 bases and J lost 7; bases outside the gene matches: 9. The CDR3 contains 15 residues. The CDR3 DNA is TGTGCCAGCAGACCTGGGACAGGGGCGGGGAACACCATATATTTT. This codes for CASRPGTGAGNTIYF.

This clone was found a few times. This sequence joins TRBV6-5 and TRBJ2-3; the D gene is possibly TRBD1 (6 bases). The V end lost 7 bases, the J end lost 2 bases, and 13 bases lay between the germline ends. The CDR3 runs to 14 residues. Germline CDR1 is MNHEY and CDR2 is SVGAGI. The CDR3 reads CASKGDGYTDTQYF. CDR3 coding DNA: TGTGCCAGCAAGGGGGACGGATACACAGATACGCAGTATTTT.

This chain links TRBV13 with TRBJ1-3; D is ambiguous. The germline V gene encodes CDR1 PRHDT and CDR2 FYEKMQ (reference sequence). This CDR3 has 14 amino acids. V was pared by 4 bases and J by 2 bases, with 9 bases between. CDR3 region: CASSSYLTGNTIYF. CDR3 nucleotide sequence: TGTGCCAGCAGCTCATACCTAACTGGAAACACCATATATTTT.

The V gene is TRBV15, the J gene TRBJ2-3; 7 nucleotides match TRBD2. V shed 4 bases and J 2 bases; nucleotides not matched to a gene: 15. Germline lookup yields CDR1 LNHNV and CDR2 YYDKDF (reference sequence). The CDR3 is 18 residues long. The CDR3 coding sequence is TGTGCCACCAGCAAAACAAACATGGGAGGGACCATCACAGATACGCAGTATTTT. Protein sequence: CATSKTNMGGTITDTQYF. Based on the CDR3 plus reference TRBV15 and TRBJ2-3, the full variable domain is DAMVIQNPRYQVTQFGKPVTLSCSQTLNHNVMYWYQQKSSQAPKLLFHYYDKDFNNEADTPDNFQSRRPNTSFCFLDIRSPGLGDTAMYLCATSKTNMGGTITDTQYFGPGTRLTVL.

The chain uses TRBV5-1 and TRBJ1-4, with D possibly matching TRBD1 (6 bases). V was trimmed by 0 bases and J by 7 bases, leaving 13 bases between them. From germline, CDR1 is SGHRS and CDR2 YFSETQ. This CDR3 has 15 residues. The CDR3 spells CASSLARGRGEKLFF. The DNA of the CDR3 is TGCGCCAGCAGCTTGGCCAGGGGTCGGGGTGAAAAACTGTTTTTT.

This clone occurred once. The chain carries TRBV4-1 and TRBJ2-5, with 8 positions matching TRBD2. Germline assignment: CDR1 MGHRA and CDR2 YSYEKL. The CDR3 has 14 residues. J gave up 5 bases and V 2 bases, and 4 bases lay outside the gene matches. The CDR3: CASSQSGSGETQYF. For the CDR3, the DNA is TGCGCCAGCAGCCAAAGCGGGAGTGGGGAGACCCAGTACTTC.